In its sample, the clone carrying this T cell receptor beta chain was seen a few times. Its antigen is still unknown. The PCR employed 60 Vbeta primers together with 13 Jbeta primers. The repertoire was sequenced with immunoSEQ multiplex PCR; TCRdb's copy has only in-frame clones and lacks some. Altogether about 130,000 clones are present, 72% being singletons, with the ten largest covering less than 4.5%. This entry is derived from a study of cytomegalovirus exposure and HLA in healthy donors. Whole-study results and caveats: A later look showed TCR association rates differing by HLA locus, highest for DRB1 and lowest for HLA-C.

Germline CDR1 SQVTM, CDR2 ANQGSEA. This CDR3 spans 12 amino acids. Trimming shortened V by 6 bases and J by 7 bases, and 16 bases separated the two germline ends. Source material: PBMCs. This clonotype originated in a man aged 30 to 45 in good health and CMV-seronegative. The chain has TRBV29-1 and TRBJ2-7; the D gene is possibly TRBD2 (7 bases). CDR3 in DNA: TGCAGCGTCGTCGGGGGGCCGCGGGAGCAGTACTTC. It is translated as CSVVGGPREQYF.